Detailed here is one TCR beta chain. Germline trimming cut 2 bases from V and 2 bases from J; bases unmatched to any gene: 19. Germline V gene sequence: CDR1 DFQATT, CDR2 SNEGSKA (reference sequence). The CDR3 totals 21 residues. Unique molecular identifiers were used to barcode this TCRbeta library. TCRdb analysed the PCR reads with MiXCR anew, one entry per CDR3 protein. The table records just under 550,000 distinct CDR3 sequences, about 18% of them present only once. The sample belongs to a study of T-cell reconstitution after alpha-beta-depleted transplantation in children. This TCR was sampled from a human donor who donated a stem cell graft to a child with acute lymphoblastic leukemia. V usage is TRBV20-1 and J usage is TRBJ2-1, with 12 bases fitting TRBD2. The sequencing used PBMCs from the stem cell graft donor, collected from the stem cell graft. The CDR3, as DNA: TGCAGTGCTAGACATCCGGGACTAGCGGGTACTAACCCCGGTGCCTACAATGAGCAGTTCTTC. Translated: CSARHPGLAGTNPGAYNEQFF.